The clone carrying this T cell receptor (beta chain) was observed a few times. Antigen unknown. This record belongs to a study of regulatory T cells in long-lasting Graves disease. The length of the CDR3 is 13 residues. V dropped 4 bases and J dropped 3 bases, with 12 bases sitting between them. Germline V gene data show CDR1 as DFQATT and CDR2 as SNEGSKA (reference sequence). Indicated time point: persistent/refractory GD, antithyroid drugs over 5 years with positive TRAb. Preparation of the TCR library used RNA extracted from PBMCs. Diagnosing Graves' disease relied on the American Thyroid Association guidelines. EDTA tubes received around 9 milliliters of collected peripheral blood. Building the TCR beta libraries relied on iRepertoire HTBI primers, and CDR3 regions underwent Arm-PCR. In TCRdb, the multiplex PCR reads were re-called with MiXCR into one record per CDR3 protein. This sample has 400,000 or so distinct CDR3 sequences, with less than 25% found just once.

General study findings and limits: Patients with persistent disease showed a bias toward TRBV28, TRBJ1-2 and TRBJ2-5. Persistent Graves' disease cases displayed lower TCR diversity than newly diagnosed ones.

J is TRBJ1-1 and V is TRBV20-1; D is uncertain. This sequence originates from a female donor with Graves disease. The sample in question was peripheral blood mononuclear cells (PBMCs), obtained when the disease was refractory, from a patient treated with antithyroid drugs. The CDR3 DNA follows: TGCAGTGCTAAGTATGGGAGGGACACTGAAGCTTTCTTT. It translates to CSAKYGRDTEAFF.